This TCR beta chain was sequenced during a study of shared clonotypes between healthy human individuals. The CDR3 has 16 amino acids. V lost 2 bases and J lost 6, with 17 bases in between. The germline CDR1 and CDR2 sequences are KGHSH and LQKENI. Terminally differentiated effector memory CD45RA+ cells were excluded by CCR7 positive selection of CD45RO-negative cells. A note on this clone: Its target is not known.

Samples underwent the assay at deep level. Some 27,000 T cell genomes, or around 180 ng DNA, went into the sorted-subset replicate PCRs. Per the original data handling: Junction-only immunoSEQ sequences carried no quality scores, so filtering differed. Clones were sequenced by immunoSEQ multiplex PCR, and TCRdb holds only the in-frame ones, with some missing. For V, J and clone size, that table is used; D and trimming come from the DNA. Here the sample spans around 2,000,000 clones, about 92% being singletons. Whole-study findings and limits: Clonotype sharing among donors, it was expected, would be affected by sequencing depth.

This TCR was sampled from a young man in good health. Some clones in this sample may be carry-over from other donors' samples. The sample consisted of naive CD8+ T cells from PBMCs. V usage is TRBV18 and J usage is TRBJ2-1, with D uncertain. CDR3 sequence reads: CASSPGPLGISNEQFF. The CDR3 DNA follows: TGTGCCAGCTCACCAGGGCCTTTAGGAATCTCCAATGAGCAGTTCTTC.